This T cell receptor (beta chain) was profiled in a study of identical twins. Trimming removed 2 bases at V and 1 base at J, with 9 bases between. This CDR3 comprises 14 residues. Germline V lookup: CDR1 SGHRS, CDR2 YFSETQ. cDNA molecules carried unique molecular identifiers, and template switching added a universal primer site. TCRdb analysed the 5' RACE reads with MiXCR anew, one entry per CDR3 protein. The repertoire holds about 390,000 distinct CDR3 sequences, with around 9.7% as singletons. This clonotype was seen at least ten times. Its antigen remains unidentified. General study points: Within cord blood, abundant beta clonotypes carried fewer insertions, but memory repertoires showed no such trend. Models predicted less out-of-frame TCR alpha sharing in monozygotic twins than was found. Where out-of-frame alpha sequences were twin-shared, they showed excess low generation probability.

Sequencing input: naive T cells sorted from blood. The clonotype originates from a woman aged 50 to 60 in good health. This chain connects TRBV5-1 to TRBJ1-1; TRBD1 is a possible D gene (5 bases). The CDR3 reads CASSFGRENTEAFF. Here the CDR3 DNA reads TGCGCCAGCAGCTTTGGCAGGGAGAACACTGAAGCTTTCTTT.